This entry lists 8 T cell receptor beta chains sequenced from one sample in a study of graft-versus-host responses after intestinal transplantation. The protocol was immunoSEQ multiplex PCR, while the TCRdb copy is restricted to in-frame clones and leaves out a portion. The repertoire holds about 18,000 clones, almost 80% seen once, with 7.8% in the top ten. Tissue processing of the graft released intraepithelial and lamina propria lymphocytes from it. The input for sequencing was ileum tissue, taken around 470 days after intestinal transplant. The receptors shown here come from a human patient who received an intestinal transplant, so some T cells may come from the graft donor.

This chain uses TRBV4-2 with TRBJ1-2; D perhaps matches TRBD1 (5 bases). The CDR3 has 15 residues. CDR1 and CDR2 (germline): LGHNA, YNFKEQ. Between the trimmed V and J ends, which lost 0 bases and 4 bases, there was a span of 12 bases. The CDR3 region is CASSQDLIGGYGYTF. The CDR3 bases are TGTGCCAGCAGCCAAGATCTGATCGGGGGCTATGGCTACACCTTC.

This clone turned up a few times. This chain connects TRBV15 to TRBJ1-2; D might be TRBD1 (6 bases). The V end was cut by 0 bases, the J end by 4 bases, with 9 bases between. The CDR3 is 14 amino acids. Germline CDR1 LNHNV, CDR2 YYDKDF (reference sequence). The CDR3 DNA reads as TGTGCCACCAGCAGAGATGAGGGGGTCTATGGCTACACCTTC. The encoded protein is CATSRDEGVYGYTF. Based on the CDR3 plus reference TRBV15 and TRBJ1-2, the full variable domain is DAMVIQNPRYQVTQFGKPVTLSCSQTLNHNVMYWYQQKSSQAPKLLFHYYDKDFNNEADTPDNFQSRRPNTSFCFLDIRSPGLGDTAMYLCATSRDEGVYGYTFGSGTRLTVV.

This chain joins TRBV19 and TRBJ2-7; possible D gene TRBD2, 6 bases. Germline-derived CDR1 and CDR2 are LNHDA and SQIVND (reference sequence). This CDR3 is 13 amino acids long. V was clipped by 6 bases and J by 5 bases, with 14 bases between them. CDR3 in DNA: TGTGCCAGTAGCCTCGGGGGATCTAACGAGCAGTACTTC. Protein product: CASSLGGSNEQYF. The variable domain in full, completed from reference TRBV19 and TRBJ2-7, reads DGGITQSPKYLFRKEGQNVTLSCEQNLNHDAMYWYRQDPGQGLRLIYYSQIVNDFQKGDIAEGYSVSREKKESFPLTVTSAQKNPTAFYLCASSLGGSNEQYFGPGTRLTVT.

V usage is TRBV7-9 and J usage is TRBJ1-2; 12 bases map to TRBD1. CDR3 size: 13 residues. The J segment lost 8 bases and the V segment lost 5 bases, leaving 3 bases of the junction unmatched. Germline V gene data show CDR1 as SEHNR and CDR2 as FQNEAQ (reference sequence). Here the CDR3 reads CASSVGTGGGYTF. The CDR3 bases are TGTGCCAGCAGCGTCGGGACAGGGGGCGGCTACACCTTC.

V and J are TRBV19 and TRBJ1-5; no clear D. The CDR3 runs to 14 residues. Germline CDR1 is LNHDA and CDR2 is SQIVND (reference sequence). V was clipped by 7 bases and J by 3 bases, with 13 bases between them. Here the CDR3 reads CASKEGFPNQPQHF. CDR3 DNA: TGTGCCAGTAAGGAGGGCTTCCCCAATCAGCCCCAGCATTTT.

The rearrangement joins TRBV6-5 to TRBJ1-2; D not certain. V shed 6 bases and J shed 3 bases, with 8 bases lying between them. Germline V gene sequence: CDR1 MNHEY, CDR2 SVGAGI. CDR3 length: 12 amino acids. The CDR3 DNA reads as TGTGCCAGCAGGCGCCCGCACTATGGCTACACCTTC. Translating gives CASRRPHYGYTF.

CDR3 region: CASSMSGAPGAISYEQYF. The CDR3 nucleotides are TGTGCCAGTAGTATGTCGGGGGCACCAGGGGCCATCTCCTACGAGCAGTACTTC. J is TRBJ2-7 and V is TRBV19; D tentatively reads TRBD1 or TRBD2 (6 bases each). CDR1 and CDR2 from the germline V gene are LNHDA and SQIVND (reference sequence). Trimming shortened V by 3 bases and J by 0 bases, and 21 bases separated the two germline ends. The CDR3 loop spans 18 amino acids.

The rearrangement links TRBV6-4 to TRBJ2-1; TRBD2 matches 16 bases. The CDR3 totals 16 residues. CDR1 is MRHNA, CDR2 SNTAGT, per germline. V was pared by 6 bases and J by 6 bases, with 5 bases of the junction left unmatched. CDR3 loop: CASSKGLAGGLNEQFF. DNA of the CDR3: TGTGCCAGCAGCAAGGGACTAGCGGGGGGGCTCAATGAGCAGTTCTTC.